The subject of this entry is one TCR beta chain. Which antigen it targets is not known. Base quality data are lacking; no much larger clone is found one base away. This specimen comes from a study of blood T cell repertoires in COVID-19 (dated by TCRdb to between 2020 and 2021). Some background on the complete study: Samples covering the acute and convalescent phases of COVID-19 were provided by collaborators in the United States, Italy and Spain. A de-identified subject ID, COVID-19 status, age in years and sex were almost always included in the sample metadata. Deeply sampled blood TCRbeta repertoires from subjects exposed to, actively infected with, or recovered from COVID-19 were included in the dataset. Where HLA class I and class II types were available, the types were taken from metadata supplied by the sample provider, not from assay-based typing. The prospective study material was composed of cDNA or gDNA derived from T cells, B-cell-depleted T cells, or PBMCs. The samples were drawn from the first 160 participants of the ongoing ImmuneRACE study and from 1,254 subjects provided by 6 global collaborators. The repertoires were released in a freely available public database intended as a resource for research on the immune response to SARS-CoV-2.

There are 15 amino acids in the CDR3, from cysteine to phenylalanine inclusive. Of all the DNA, just the CDR3 is kept, 45 bases in frame from base 1. CDR1 and CDR2, looked up from the germline V gene (reference sequence), are LNHDA and SQIVND. After removal of 7 bases from V and 5 bases from J, the junction retains 14 bases not matched to a gene. TCRbeta CDR3 regions were amplified from genomic DNA by means of the immunoSEQ Assay, a bias-controlled multiplex PCR. From the authors' description of their analysis: Nucleated cell counts per sample were estimated from amplification of reference gene primers within the assay. Sequence reads were collapsed and filtered to measure the absolute abundance of every unique TCRbeta CDR3 rearrangement. For each sample, productive Simpson clonality was calculated as the square root of Simpson's diversity index across productive rearrangements. In TCRdb, the immuneACCESS table is reduced to in-frame sequences with V and J assigned. These tables do not hold every clone; where another copy was compared, an unresolved V gene accounts for under half, and the others remain unexplained. The V and J calls and clone size come from that table; D and trimming were worked out from the DNA. This sample comprises 150,000 to 180,000 clones, approximately 85% of them detected only once. The top ten clonotypes cover 0.63% of the sample.

One collaborating source in Seattle enrolled patients while the patients were actively infected and followed the patients over time throughout the course of disease. Each collaborating institution followed its own protocols to collect whole blood in K2EDTA tubes. For TCRbeta analysis, collaborators shipped samples in one of three forms: frozen whole blood, isolated PBMCs, or DNA extracted from either of those sample types. The full study reports these points: Clinical and demographic metadata were provided uncurated, with the amount varying by source and participant.

The source of this sequence is a man aged 60-69 years with COVID-19, enrolled during active disease. Sequenced input: peripheral blood. Rearrangement joined TRBV19 to TRBJ2-7; TRBD2 aligns with 7 central bases. The CDR3 region reads CASTRSGGKQNEQYF. Read as DNA, the sequence is TGTGCCAGTACCAGGTCGGGGGGTAAGCAGAACGAGCAGTACTTC.